This T cell receptor (beta chain) was recorded in a study of T cell responses to AZD1222 COVID-19 vaccine. A note on this clone: Its antigen is undetermined.

Germline V gene data show CDR1 as SNHLY and CDR2 as FYNNEI. There are 14 residues in the CDR3. The V end was cut by 1 base, the J end by 2 bases, with 8 bases between. Study observations and caveats: None of the repertoires were sampled until the peak T cell response had passed.

Only in-frame clones appear in the TCRdb table, and some are missing; sequencing was by immunoSEQ multiplex PCR. The sample contains more than 95,000 clones, approximately 93% of which appear only once. The specimen was peripheral blood, collected on day 0 of AZD1222 vaccination. The chain uses TRBV2 and TRBJ1-1; unclear D gene. This clonotype was obtained from an adult in good health. The CDR3, as DNA: TGTGCCAGCAGTGAAGAGTGGGGAAACACTGAAGCTTTCTTT. Translating gives CASSEEWGNTEAFF.